A selection of T cell receptor beta chains follows, all from one sample in a study of control samples from healthy donors and cancer patients. Repertoires were generated with immunoSEQ multiplex PCR, while TCRdb's copy carries only in-frame clones and drops some. The sample has 200,000 or so clones, around 94% seen once. The sample comprised blood. These receptors came from a man in his fifties or sixties in good health. Each CDR3 is given with its conserved first and last residue. D genes are given only for firm matches. Clone size appears in some rows only: once, few, many, or a class for an expanded clone.

v_gene	j_gene	d_gene	abundance	CDR3nt	CDR3aa
TRBV19	TRBJ2-2	NA	NA	TGTGCCAGTAGTAGGGGGGACGCGGGGAACACCGGGGAGCTGTTTTTT	CASSRGDAGNTGELFF
TRBV7-2	TRBJ1-6	NA	NA	TGTGCCAGCAGCTTAGAGGGGCGCCTGACGCCCCTCCACTTT	CASSLEGRLTPLHF
TRBV9	TRBJ2-7	NA	once	TGTGCCAGCAGCGCTGGGATTACCTACGAGCAGTACTTC	CASSAGITYEQYF
TRBV20-1	TRBJ1-5	NA	NA	TGCAGTGCTAGTCAGGGGATTAAGCCCCAGCATTTT	CSASQGIKPQHF
TRBV10-3	TRBJ2-3	NA	NA	TGTGCCATCAGTGAGTCCGAGGAAACAGATACGCAGTATTTT	CAISESEETDTQYF
TRBV18	TRBJ1-1	NA	NA	TGTGCCAGCTCCACTCAGGGGACTGAAGCTTTCTTT	CASSTQGTEAFF
TRBV7-2	TRBJ1-1	NA	NA	TGTGCCAGCAGCCCAGCGCGGGGGTTAACTGAAGCTTTCTTT	CASSPARGLTEAFF
TRBV18	TRBJ1-5	TRBD1	NA	TGTGCCAGCTCTTCAGGGGGGAGTCTAGTGTACAATCAGCCCCAGCATTTT	CASSSGGSLVYNQPQHF
TRBV4-3	TRBJ1-1	NA	NA	TGCGCCAGCAGCCAAGTATTAGTAGGAGGGAACACTGAAGCTTTCTTT	CASSQVLVGGNTEAFF
TRBV13	TRBJ2-5	TRBD2	NA	TGTGCCAGCAGCCAAAGCGTTCCTTTTACTAGCGGGGACGAGACCCAGTACTTC	CASSQSVPFTSGDETQYF
TRBV6-5	TRBJ2-3	NA	NA	TGTGCCAGCAGCCGCGGTACATCTAGCACAGATACGCAGTATTTT	CASSRGTSSTDTQYF
TRBV19	TRBJ1-1	TRBD1	NA	TGTGCCAGCAGCTACGGACAGGGTCGAAGTATCACTGAAGCTTTCTTT	CASSYGQGRSITEAFF
TRBV19	TRBJ1-5	NA	NA	TGCGCCAGTAGTATAGCGGGAAGCAATCAGCCCCAGCATTTT	CASSIAGSNQPQHF
TRBV19	TRBJ1-5	TRBD1	NA	TGTGCCAGTAGTATGGTTAGGACAGGGGGGGGTTATCAGCCCCAGCATTTT	CASSMVRTGGGYQPQHF
TRBV5-4	TRBJ1-1	NA	once	TGTGCCAGCAGCCCCCGAGGGGGAGTGGACACTGAAGCTTTCTTT	CASSPRGGVDTEAFF
TRBV9	TRBJ1-3	NA	NA	TGTGCCAGCAGCGTATTCCCCGGGGCGACAGCGATCTCTGGAAACACCATATATTTT	CASSVFPGATAISGNTIYF
TRBV27	TRBJ1-5	NA	few	TGTGCCAGCAGTCCTGACGGAGATCAGCCCCAGCATTTT	CASSPDGDQPQHF
TRBV7-3	TRBJ2-3	TRBD1	NA	TGTGCCAGCAGCTTGGGACAGAGCACAGATACGCAGTATTTT	CASSLGQSTDTQYF
TRBV20-1	TRBJ1-2	NA	NA	TGCAGTGCGTCTGATTTCGGCTACACCTTC	CSASDFGYTF